Presented here are 30 T cell receptor beta chains from one specimen sequenced in a study of shared clonotypes between healthy human individuals. Produced via immunoSEQ multiplex PCR; TCRdb's table is partial and in-frame only. The sample has roughly 380,000 clones, 90% to 98% seen once. Sequencing was done on a sample of memory CD8+ T cells sorted from blood. The subset was: CD45RO+ cells pooled with CCR7-negative TemRA cells. All receptors come from a man aged 30 to 39 in good health.

The CDR3 DNA reads as TGTGCCAGCAGTGCCGGGACTAGCGGGAGCACAGATACGCAGTATTTT. It codes for CASSAGTSGSTDTQYF. The chain carries TRBV25-1 and TRBJ2-3, with TRBD2 matching over 12 bases. The V and J ends lost 4 bases and 0 bases, in that order; junction bases with no gene match: 2. This CDR3 has 16 amino acids. CDR1 MGHDK and CDR2 SYGVNS come from the germline V gene.

The chain carries TRBV29-1 and TRBJ1-2; unclear D gene. This CDR3 has 13 amino acids. Germline-derived CDR1 and CDR2 are SQVTM and ANQGSEA. Trimming left V 4 bases short and J 4 bases short, with 13 bases between. CDR3 nucleotides: TGCAGCGTTGGGGAGGGCCCTATCTATGGCTACACCTTC. It codes for CSVGEGPIYGYTF. Combining the CDR3 with reference TRBV29-1 and TRBJ1-2 gives the whole variable domain SAVISQKPSRDICQRGTSLTIQCQVDSQVTMMFWYRQQPGQSLTLIATANQGSEATYESGFVIDKFPISRPNLTFSTLTVSNMSPEDSSIYLCSVGEGPIYGYTFGSGTRLTVV.

The rearrangement links TRBV9 to TRBJ2-5; 8 positions agree with TRBD2. The CDR3 is made up of 15 amino acids. The V gene's germline CDR1 is SGDLS and CDR2 YYNGEE. The trim removed 1 base at V and 3 bases at J, leaving 5 bases unmatched. The CDR3 sequence is CASSVSGRGEETQYF. The CDR3 region has the DNA TGTGCCAGCAGCGTAAGCGGGAGAGGGGAAGAGACCCAGTACTTC.

The chain has TRBV29-1 and TRBJ1-4; D gene unclear. The V end was cut by 8 bases, the J end by 5 bases, with 15 bases between. This CDR3 region has 13 residues. In germline, CDR1 is SQVTM, CDR2 ANQGSEA. The DNA for the CDR3 is TGCAGCCCTTACGGCAGGACGAATGAAAAACTGTTTTTT. Translating it yields CSPYGRTNEKLFF.

This chain joins TRBV30 and TRBJ2-3; D unclear. The CDR3 has 12 residues. Trimming pared 5 bases from V and 1 base from J, leaving 7 bases between. The germline V gene encodes CDR1 GTSNPN and CDR2 SVGIG (reference sequence). The CDR3 DNA follows: TGTGCCTGGGTTAACGGCACAGATACGCAGTATTTT. It codes for CAWVNGTDTQYF.

This clone was counted once. V and J are TRBV18 and TRBJ1-1, with 9 bases identical to TRBD1. This CDR3 is built from 15 residues. J was trimmed by 4 bases and V by 3 bases; bases with no gene match: 6. Germline V gene data show CDR1 as KGHSH and CDR2 as LQKENI. The CDR3 is CASSPIQGASTEAFF. In DNA, the CDR3 is TGTGCCAGCTCACCCATACAGGGGGCCAGCACTGAAGCTTTCTTT.

This clone appeared once. This CDR3 reads CASSHPGTSGFYEQYF. DNA for the CDR3: TGTGCCAGCAGCCATCCCGGGACTAGCGGGTTCTACGAGCAGTACTTC. The chain employs TRBV28 and TRBJ2-7; TRBD2 agrees at 12 bases. Per germline, CDR1 MDHEN and CDR2 SYDVKM. This CDR3 is 16 amino acids long. Unmatched junction bases numbered 9, after V lost 6 bases and J lost 3 bases. Full variable domain (rest looked up from reference TRBV28 and TRBJ2-7): DVKVTQSSRYLVKRTGEKVFLECVQDMDHENMFWYRQDPGLGLRLIYFSYDVKMKEKGDIPEGYSVSREKKERFSLILESASTNQTSMYLCASSHPGTSGFYEQYFGPGTRLTVT.

The table lists this clone with a count of one. V usage is TRBV5-6 and J usage is TRBJ1-5; perhaps TRBD1 as D (5 bases). CDR1 and CDR2 (germline): SGHDT, YYEEEE. Trimming removed 3 bases from V and 8 bases from J, with 12 bases in between. This CDR3 region has 13 residues. CDR3 in DNA: TGTGCCAGCAGCTGGACACCCCTTGAGCCCCAGCATTTT. This gives the protein CASSWTPLEPQHF.

The chain carries TRBV6-1 and TRBJ2-7; D gene unclear. Germline CDR1 is MNHNS and CDR2 is SASEGT. The V end lost 7 bases, the J end lost 0 bases, and 13 bases lay between the germline ends. The CDR3 covers 14 residues. The CDR3 coding sequence is TGTGCCAGCATCCGAGACGGGCTCTCCTACGAGCAGTACTTC. Amino acids: CASIRDGLSYEQYF.

V gene TRBV2 combines with J gene TRBJ2-3, with unresolved D. CDR1 and CDR2 from the germline V gene are SNHLY and FYNNEI. V was clipped by 7 bases and J by 2 bases, with 7 bases between them. The CDR3 extends over 12 amino acids. The CDR3 protein is CASTYYTDTQYF. The CDR3 bases are TGTGCCAGCACATACTACACAGATACGCAGTATTTT. Variable domain in full (rest from reference TRBV2 and TRBJ2-3): EPEVTQTPSHQVTQMGQEVILRCVPISNHLYFYWYRQILGQKVEFLVSFYNNEISEKSEIFDDQFSVERPDGSNFTLKIRSTKLEDSAMYFCASTYYTDTQYFGPGTRLTVL.

The V gene is TRBV19, the J gene TRBJ2-7; D ambiguous. Germline V gives CDR1 LNHDA, CDR2 SQIVND (reference sequence). With 5 bases removed from V and 5 bases from J, the gap between germline ends came to 7 bases. This CDR3 has 11 residues. The DNA of the CDR3 is TGTGCCAGTAGTTCCTTCCACGAGCAGTACTTC. Amino acids: CASSSFHEQYF.

The chain links TRBV19 to TRBJ1-1; weak D call: TRBD1 (5 bases). This CDR3 has 16 amino acids. Germline V gives CDR1 LNHDA, CDR2 SQIVND (reference sequence). Trimming shortened V by 5 bases and J by 2 bases, and 18 bases separated the two germline ends. CDR3 nucleotide sequence: TGTGCCAGTAGTCACCCCGGTGGAAGGGGTAACACTGAAGCTTTCTTT. Translation gives CASSHPGGRGNTEAFF. Full variable domain (rest looked up from reference TRBV19 and TRBJ1-1): DGGITQSPKYLFRKEGQNVTLSCEQNLNHDAMYWYRQDPGQGLRLIYYSQIVNDFQKGDIAEGYSVSREKKESFPLTVTSAQKNPTAFYLCASSHPGGRGNTEAFFGQGTRLTVV.

This chain links TRBV29-1 with TRBJ1-2, with D unclear. CDR1 and CDR2 (germline): SQVTM, ANQGSEA. This CDR3 region has 12 residues. The V end was cut by 4 bases, the J end by 2 bases, with 8 bases between. In nucleotides, the CDR3 is TGCAGCGTTGTGGTAGGGAACTATGGCTACACCTTC. It is translated as CSVVVGNYGYTF.

The genes are TRBV19 and TRBJ2-1, with 10 bases identical to TRBD1. Germline CDR1 reads LNHDA; CDR2 reads SQIVND (reference sequence). The V segment lost 3 bases and the J segment 8 bases; nucleotides outside the gene matches: 4. The length of the CDR3 is 14 residues. The CDR3 DNA reads TGTGCCAGTAGTATGTCGACAGGGGGCGATGAGCAGTTCTTC. Translation gives CASSMSTGGDEQFF. Supplemented by reference TRBV19 and TRBJ2-1, the full variable domain reads DGGITQSPKYLFRKEGQNVTLSCEQNLNHDAMYWYRQDPGQGLRLIYYSQIVNDFQKGDIAEGYSVSREKKESFPLTVTSAQKNPTAFYLCASSMSTGGDEQFFGPGTRLTVL.

This clone was picked up a small number of times. V and J are TRBV29-1 and TRBJ1-2, with 10 nucleotides matching TRBD1. Germline CDR1 SQVTM, CDR2 ANQGSEA. Trimming removed 7 bases from V and 8 bases from J; junction bases left unmatched: 10. This CDR3 spans 13 amino acids. The CDR3 DNA sequence: TGCAGCGGGAGTTCCGGGACAGGGGACGGCTACACCTTC. Protein sequence: CSGSSGTGDGYTF.

The chain has TRBV5-1 and TRBJ2-1, with 9 bases fitting TRBD2. CDR3 length: 16 residues. Trimming took 2 bases from V and 3 from J; bases not matched to a gene: 6. CDR1 and CDR2 (germline): SGHRS, YFSETQ. The CDR3 loop is CASSLRLAENYNEQFF. The CDR3, as DNA: TGCGCCAGCAGCTTAAGACTAGCGGAAAACTACAATGAGCAGTTCTTC.

The chain has TRBV7-8 and TRBJ1-5, with a possible D match to TRBD1 (5 bases). V gave up 5 bases and J gave up 1 base, with 15 bases separating them. CDR3 size: 16 residues. Per the germline V gene, CDR1 is SGHVS and CDR2 is FQNEAQ. The CDR3 spells CASSISRVGSNQPQHF. CDR3 DNA sequence: TGTGCCAGCAGCATTAGCAGGGTCGGAAGCAATCAGCCCCAGCATTTT.

This clone was seen a few times. The chain recombines TRBV30 with TRBJ1-1, with D unclear. Deletions cut 5 bases from V and 10 bases from J, with 11 bases between. Germline values: CDR1 GTSNPN, CDR2 SVGIG (reference sequence). The CDR3 consists of 10 residues. The chain's CDR3 is CAWRGDGAFF. The CDR3 coding sequence is TGTGCCTGGCGGGGTGATGGAGCTTTCTTT.

The chain uses TRBV5-1 and TRBJ2-5; a possible D gene is TRBD1 (6 bases). The CDR3 has 15 amino acids. The ends were cut back, 4 bases at V and 4 bases at J, with 17 bases in the middle. CDR1 is SGHRS and CDR2 is YFSETQ in the germline V gene. The CDR3 region has the DNA TGCGCCAGCAGCAAGGGGGTTAGGGGCTTAGAGACCCAGTACTTC. Translating it yields CASSKGVRGLETQYF.

Regarding this clone: Additional DNA sequences in this sample encode the identical CDR3. The V and J genes are TRBV30 and TRBJ1-5; D is undetermined. V was trimmed by 0 bases and J by 4 bases, leaving 7 bases between them. Germline CDR1 reads GTSNPN; CDR2 reads SVGIG (reference sequence). The CDR3 spans 13 residues. In DNA, the CDR3 is TGTGCCTGGAGTGTACGGGGTAATCAGCCCCAGCATTTT. This encodes CAWSVRGNQPQHF.

This rearrangement joins TRBV6-6 to TRBJ2-1; D remains ambiguous. This CDR3 has 13 amino acids. Trimming took 0 bases from V and 9 from J, leaving 9 bases between them. Germline CDR1 reads MNHNY; CDR2 reads SVGAGI (reference sequence). CDR3 in DNA: TGTGCCAGCAGTTACTCGGGGTCAGGTGAGCAGTTCTTC. It specifies CASSYSGSGEQFF.

The rearrangement links TRBV14 to TRBJ1-1, with 9 bases aligning to TRBD1. The CDR3 has 12 residues. The junction had 3 bases not matched to a gene; V was cut back by 4 bases and J by 9 bases. Per the germline V gene, CDR1 is SGHDN and CDR2 is FVKESK. The CDR3: CASSLGTGKAFF. The DNA for the CDR3 is TGTGCCAGCAGCCTAGGGACAGGGAAAGCTTTCTTT.

To note about this clone: An end of the junction does not agree with germline; a read error may underlie this. V is TRBV5-4 and J is TRBJ1-3; no clear D. The CDR3 length is 8 residues. CDR1 and CDR2 from the germline V gene are SGHNT and YYREEE (reference sequence). CDR3: CASSLEDF. The CDR3 nucleotides read TGTGCCAGCAGCTTAGAGGATTTT.

The chain couples TRBV7-2 to TRBJ2-2; 8 bases match TRBD1. The V gene's germline CDR1 is SGHTA and CDR2 FQGNSA. Losses at the gene ends were 5 bases for V and 9 bases for J; bases not matched to a gene: 14. The CDR3 sequence is 16 residues long. The chain's CDR3 is CASSANRGERFRELFF. In nucleotides, the CDR3 is TGTGCCAGCAGCGCCAACAGGGGGGAACGTTTCCGGGAGCTGTTTTTT.

The chain links TRBV19 to TRBJ1-1; D unresolved. The CDR3 extends over 13 amino acids. Trimming removed 3 bases at V and 3 bases at J, with 8 bases between. Germline V gene lookup returns CDR1 LNHDA and CDR2 SQIVND (reference sequence). The CDR3 sequence: CASSIGRHTEAFF. In nucleotides, the CDR3 is TGTGCCAGTAGTATTGGACGGCACACTGAAGCTTTCTTT. Based on the CDR3 plus reference TRBV19 and TRBJ1-1, the full variable domain is DGGITQSPKYLFRKEGQNVTLSCEQNLNHDAMYWYRQDPGQGLRLIYYSQIVNDFQKGDIAEGYSVSREKKESFPLTVTSAQKNPTAFYLCASSIGRHTEAFFGQGTRLTVV.

As DNA, the CDR3 is TGTGCCAGCAGCCCAGGACTAGCGGGAGAGTTCTACGAGCAGTACTTC. Translated, it gives CASSPGLAGEFYEQYF. The rearrangement joins TRBV7-9 to TRBJ2-7, with 13 positions matching TRBD2. The V segment lost 5 bases and the J segment 3 bases; nucleotides outside the gene matches: 7. The length of the CDR3 is 16 residues. Germline CDR1 is SEHNR and CDR2 is FQNEAQ (reference sequence).

The rearrangement joins TRBV23-1 to TRBJ2-1, with a possible D match to TRBD1 (6 bases). TRBV23-1 is an ORF; its function is uncertain. Deletions cut 2 bases from V and 0 bases from J, with 14 bases between. The CDR3 length is 17 residues. DNA of the CDR3: TGCGCCAGCAGTCAAAGTAGGACAGTCAGCTCCTACAATGAGCAGTTCTTC. This codes for CASSQSRTVSSYNEQFF.

The chain combines TRBV15 with TRBJ2-7, with D hard to call. The ends were cut back, 0 bases at V and 0 bases at J, with 3 bases in the middle. CDR1 and CDR2 from the germline V gene are LNHNV and YYDKDF (reference sequence). The CDR3 extends over 13 amino acids. The CDR3 reads CATSRDHSYEQYF. CDR3 coding DNA: TGTGCCACCAGCAGAGATCACTCCTACGAGCAGTACTTC. The entire variable domain, with the rest obtained from reference TRBV15 and TRBJ2-7, is as follows: DAMVIQNPRYQVTQFGKPVTLSCSQTLNHNVMYWYQQKSSQAPKLLFHYYDKDFNNEADTPDNFQSRRPNTSFCFLDIRSPGLGDTAMYLCATSRDHSYEQYFGPGTRLTVT.

This chain connects TRBV20-1 to TRBJ2-7, with TRBD1 identical over 7 bases. V shed 2 bases, J shed 12 bases, and the junction held 7 bases outside the gene matches. The CDR3 runs 11 residues. CDR1 is DFQATT, CDR2 SNEGSKA, per germline (reference sequence). CDR3: CSARPGQASYF. The DNA for the CDR3 is TGCAGTGCTAGACCTGGACAGGCTTCGTACTTC.

The chain uses TRBV10-3 and TRBJ2-7; weak D call: TRBD1 (6 bases). V gave up 0 bases and J gave up 0 bases, with 24 bases separating them. This CDR3 contains 20 residues. Germline V CDR1 and CDR2: ENHRY, SYGVKD. In DNA, the CDR3 is TGTGCCATCAGTGAGTCGGGGTCGGGGAGTGGGGGCCTGTACTCCTACGAGCAGTACTTC. It encodes CAISESGSGSGGLYSYEQYF.